The clone carrying this T cell receptor (beta chain) appeared many times. Its target is not known. The source of the sample is a study of T cell repertoires in cytomegalovirus infection. Looking at the study overall: Public TCR beta signatures were indicative of both CMV infection and a matching HLA type.

The CDR3 runs to 15 residues. CDR1 is KGHDR and CDR2 is SFDVKD in the germline V gene. V gave up 3 bases and J gave up 3 bases; unmatched junction bases: 3. Study-level results: The ex vivo response was dominated by HLA-C-restricted CMV-specific TCR beta clonotypes.

MiXCR, applied by TCRdb to the reads, yields one record per CDR3 protein. The data contain about 490,000 distinct CDR3 sequences, 10% to 12% of them singletons. The rearrangement uses TRBV24-1 and TRBJ1-4; 7 bases line up with TRBD1. The sample consisted of PBMCs. The TCR comes from a human donor in good health (CMV status not recorded). Some clones in this sample may be carry-over from other donors' samples. This chain's CDR3 is CATSDPGGANEKLFF. The CDR3 region has the DNA TGTGCCACCAGTGATCCAGGGGGAGCTAATGAAAAACTGTTTTTT.